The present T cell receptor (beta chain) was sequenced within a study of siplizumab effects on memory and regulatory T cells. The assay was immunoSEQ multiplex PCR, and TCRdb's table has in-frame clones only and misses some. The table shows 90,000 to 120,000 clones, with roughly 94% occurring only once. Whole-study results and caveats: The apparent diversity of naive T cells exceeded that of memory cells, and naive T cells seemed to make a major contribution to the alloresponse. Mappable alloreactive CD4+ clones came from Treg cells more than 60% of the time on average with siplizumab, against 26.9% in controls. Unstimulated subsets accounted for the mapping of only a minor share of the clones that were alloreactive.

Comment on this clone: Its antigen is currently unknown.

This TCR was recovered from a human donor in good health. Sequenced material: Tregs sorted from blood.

CDR3 nucleotide sequence: TGTGCCAGCAGTTTAGGCGGGATTGAGACCCAGTACTTC. The encoded protein is CASSLGGIETQYF. The chain uses TRBV28 and TRBJ2-5; weak D call: TRBD2 (6 bases). The germline V gene has CDR1 MDHEN and CDR2 SYDVKM. V gave up 2 bases and J gave up 5 bases, with 9 bases separating them. This CDR3 is built from 13 residues. The whole variable domain, filled in from reference TRBV28 and TRBJ2-5, reads DVKVTQSSRYLVKRTGEKVFLECVQDMDHENMFWYRQDPGLGLRLIYFSYDVKMKEKGDIPEGYSVSREKKERFSLILESASTNQTSMYLCASSLGGIETQYFGPGTRLLVL.